Each of the 9 T cell receptor beta chains below was sequenced from the same sample in a study of blood T cell repertoires in COVID-19. Some clones are missing from TCRdb's copy, which holds only in-frame ones; the method was immunoSEQ multiplex PCR. The sample comprises roughly 100,000 clones, about four fifths of which are singletons, and roughly 3.3% rests with the top ten. Input material: peripheral blood. Every receptor here comes from a woman older than 75 with active or convalescent COVID-19.

The rearrangement joins TRBV19 to TRBJ1-1; D unresolved. The germline V gene has CDR1 LNHDA and CDR2 SQIVND (reference sequence). The CDR3 has 14 residues. Trimming took off 6 bases at V and 0 bases at J, with 11 bases between the two ends. CDR3 residues: CASRVGRLNTEAFF. The CDR3 DNA reads as TGTGCCAGTAGAGTGGGCCGGTTGAACACTGAAGCTTTCTTT.

This chain links TRBV19 with TRBJ1-2; 8 nucleotides match TRBD1. CDR1 is LNHDA and CDR2 is SQIVND in the germline V gene (reference sequence). The CDR3 spans 16 residues. The ends lost 5 bases at V and 5 bases at J; junction bases unmatched: 13. CDR3: CASSDKNRGRPYGYTF. CDR3 DNA sequence: TGTGCCAGTAGTGACAAAAACAGGGGGAGGCCTTATGGCTACACCTTC.

This clone was observed a single time. This rearrangement joins TRBV7-9 to TRBJ1-1; D is undetermined. Trimming stripped 5 bases from V and 5 bases from J, with 15 bases between. The CDR3 sequence is 14 residues long. CDR1 is SEHNR and CDR2 is FQNEAQ in the germline V gene (reference sequence). The CDR3: CASSREGLGTEAFF. The CDR3 region has the DNA TGTGCCAGCAGCCGGGAGGGTTTGGGGACTGAAGCTTTCTTT.

The chain employs TRBV18 and TRBJ1-2, with D hard to call. The CDR3 length is 12 residues. Deletions cut 3 bases from V and 5 bases from J, with 7 bases between. Germline V CDR1 and CDR2: KGHSH, LQKENI. CDR3 coding DNA: TGTGCCAGCTCACCCAAGGAGTATGGCTACACCTTC. Protein: CASSPKEYGYTF.

The V gene is TRBV25-1, the J gene TRBJ1-5; the D is unclear. There are 15 residues in the CDR3. Between the trimmed V and J ends, which lost 3 bases and 0 bases, there was a span of 9 bases. Germline CDR1 reads MGHDK; CDR2 reads SYGVNS. The CDR3 region has the DNA TGTGCCAGCAGTGACCGAGAAAATAGCAATCAGCCCCAGCATTTT. Translation gives CASSDRENSNQPQHF.

This clone turned up a few times. The chain is built from TRBV7-2 and TRBJ2-7; tentative D call: TRBD2 (6 bases). The CDR3 covers 18 residues. Trimming took 1 base from V and 3 from J, leaving 22 bases between them. Germline V gives CDR1 SGHTA, CDR2 FQGNSA. The CDR3 spells CASSLGLLTGAGLYEQYF. CDR3 nucleotide sequence: TGTGCCAGCAGCTTAGGGCTCCTAACGGGAGCGGGTCTCTACGAGCAGTACTTC.

The chain has TRBV5-8 and TRBJ1-5, with 9 bases matching TRBD1. With 3 bases clipped from V and 6 bases from J, the junction kept 10 bases outside the gene matches. Germline lookup yields CDR1 SGHTS and CDR2 YDEGEE. This CDR3 region has 16 residues. CDR3 residues: CASSSFGTGSTQPQHF. The CDR3 region has the DNA TGTGCCAGCAGCTCCTTCGGGACAGGGTCCACTCAGCCCCAGCATTTT.

As DNA, the CDR3 is TGTGCCAGCAGTTCACAGGGGGCTGGGACTAATGAAAAACTGTTTTTT. Residues: CASSSQGAGTNEKLFF. The chain employs TRBV27 and TRBJ1-4; TRBD1 agrees at 9 bases. With 4 bases clipped from V and 2 bases from J, the junction kept 5 bases outside the gene matches. The germline CDR1 and CDR2 sequences are MNHEY and SMNVEV (reference sequence). This CDR3 contains 16 residues.

This clone occurred a few times. The chain recombines TRBV11-2 with TRBJ1-1; D is undetermined. Trimming pared 2 bases from V and 5 bases from J, leaving 9 bases between. Per the germline V gene, CDR1 is SGHAT and CDR2 is FQNNGV. There are 13 residues in the CDR3. CDR3 in amino acids: CASSLPGKTEAFF. The DNA for the CDR3 is TGTGCCAGCAGCTTACCAGGAAAAACTGAAGCTTTCTTT.